This is a list of T cell receptor beta chains from one sample in a study of T cells in Graves' hyperthyroidism and ophthalmopathy. TCRdb re-derived calls from the multiplex PCR reads in MiXCR, one entry per CDR3 protein. The table has around 560,000 distinct CDR3 sequences, approximately 16% seen once; the top ten hold about 20%. The sequenced sample consisted of blood. The receptor set was obtained from a woman under 30 with Graves' hyperthyroidism. Each CDR3 is given with its conserved first and last residue. The D gene is left open where the match is weak. Some rows have no size entry. The others give once, few or many, or a class for an expanded clone.

v_call: TRBV28
clone_size: many
j_call: TRBJ2-2
d_call: NA
cdr3_aa: CASRPSPKRVLTGELFF
cdr3_nt: TGTGCCAGCAGACCAAGCCCCAAACGAGTTCTCACCGGGGAGCTGTTTTTT

v_call: TRBV14
clone_size: few
j_call: TRBJ1-4
d_call: NA
cdr3_aa: CASSQWNGLNEKLFF
cdr3_nt: TGTGCCAGCAGCCAATGGAATGGTCTTAATGAAAAACTGTTTTTT

v_call: TRBV12-3/TRBV12-4
clone_size: NA
j_call: TRBJ2-2
d_call: TRBD1
cdr3_aa: CASSFGTGGETGELFF
cdr3_nt: TGTGCCAGCAGTTTTGGGACAGGGGGCGAGACCGGGGAGCTGTTTTTT

v_call: TRBV27
clone_size: many
j_call: TRBJ2-3
d_call: NA
cdr3_aa: CASSAYISSSTDTQYF
cdr3_nt: TGTGCCAGCAGTGCCTACATTTCCTCTAGCACAGATACGCAGTATTTT

v_call: TRBV4-1
clone_size: few
j_call: TRBJ2-5
d_call: TRBD1
cdr3_aa: CASSRSGTGQETQYF
cdr3_nt: TGCGCCAGCAGCCGGTCCGGGACAGGACAAGAGACCCAGTACTTC

v_call: TRBV4-3
clone_size: NA
j_call: TRBJ2-7
d_call: NA
cdr3_aa: CASSQGLAFNEQYF
cdr3_nt: TGCGCCAGCAGCCAAGGTCTAGCATTCAACGAGCAGTACTTC

v_call: TRBV11-2
clone_size: few
j_call: TRBJ1-3
d_call: NA
cdr3_aa: CASSLANRAGNTIYF
cdr3_nt: TGTGCCAGCAGCCTGGCCAATAGGGCTGGAAACACCATATATTTT

v_call: TRBV19
clone_size: NA
j_call: TRBJ1-2
d_call: NA
cdr3_aa: CASRTPGLDHGYTF
cdr3_nt: TGTGCCAGTAGAACGCCGGGCTTAGACCATGGCTACACCTTC

v_call: TRBV7-3
clone_size: NA
j_call: TRBJ1-1
d_call: NA
cdr3_aa: CASSKGRGEAFF
cdr3_nt: TGTGCCAGCAGCAAGGGGCGGGGGGAAGCTTTCTTT

v_call: TRBV20-1
clone_size: NA
j_call: TRBJ2-3
d_call: TRBD2
cdr3_aa: CSAKPILAGEFRGTDTQYF
cdr3_nt: TGCAGTGCTAAACCAATCCTAGCGGGAGAATTCCGGGGCACAGATACGCAGTATTTT

v_call: TRBV7-8
clone_size: NA
j_call: TRBJ2-5
d_call: TRBD2
cdr3_aa: CASSLGTSGGGGTQYF
cdr3_nt: TGTGCCAGCAGCCTGGGGACTAGCGGGGGGGGGGGGACCCAGTACTTC

v_call: TRBV20-1
clone_size: many
j_call: TRBJ2-3
d_call: NA
cdr3_aa: CSALPAVHPTDTQYF
cdr3_nt: TGCAGTGCGCTCCCGGCGGTGCACCCGACAGATACGCAGTATTTT

v_call: TRBV5-6
clone_size: NA
j_call: TRBJ2-7
d_call: TRBD1
cdr3_aa: CASSFYRGVYEQYF
cdr3_nt: TGTGCCAGCAGCTTTTACAGGGGAGTCTACGAGCAGTACTTC

v_call: TRBV20-1
clone_size: few
j_call: TRBJ2-7
d_call: TRBD2
cdr3_aa: CSATRGIRYEQYF
cdr3_nt: TGCAGTGCTACGCGGGGGATAAGGTACGAGCAGTACTTC

v_call: TRBV7-2
clone_size: many
j_call: TRBJ2-3
d_call: TRBD2
cdr3_aa: CASSLGSGSTDTQYF
cdr3_nt: TGTGCCAGCAGCTTAGGTAGCGGGAGCACAGATACGCAGTATTTT

v_call: TRBV29-1
clone_size: few
j_call: TRBJ2-5
d_call: TRBD1
cdr3_aa: CSVAPTGSETQYF
cdr3_nt: TGCAGCGTTGCCCCGACAGGGTCAGAGACCCAGTACTTC

v_call: TRBV18
clone_size: many
j_call: TRBJ2-7
d_call: NA
cdr3_aa: CASSQENYEQYF
cdr3_nt: TGTGCCAGCTCACAGGAAAACTACGAGCAGTACTTC

v_call: TRBV12-3/TRBV12-4
clone_size: many
j_call: TRBJ2-3
d_call: NA
cdr3_aa: CASSPGKANGITDTQYF
cdr3_nt: TGTGCCAGCAGTCCAGGAAAAGCCAACGGAATAACAGATACGCAGTATTTT

v_call: TRBV5-1
clone_size: few
j_call: TRBJ2-1
d_call: TRBD2
cdr3_aa: CASSLTRLASGMLESYNEQFF
cdr3_nt: TGCGCCAGCAGCTTGACCCGCCTGGCTAGCGGGATGTTAGAATCCTACAATGAGCAGTTCTTC

v_call: TRBV11-2
clone_size: few
j_call: TRBJ2-1
d_call: NA
cdr3_aa: CASRSLGKTEQFF
cdr3_nt: TGTGCCAGCAGGAGTCTGGGGAAGACTGAGCAGTTCTTC

v_call: TRBV6-4
clone_size: NA
j_call: TRBJ1-2
d_call: NA
cdr3_aa: CASSHGMSRDDGYTF
cdr3_nt: TGTGCCAGCAGTCATGGGATGAGCAGGGATGACGGCTACACCTTC

v_call: TRBV7-9
clone_size: few
j_call: TRBJ2-1
d_call: TRBD2
cdr3_aa: CASTTTSGGAWNEQFF
cdr3_nt: TGTGCCAGCACCACGACTAGCGGGGGGGCCTGGAATGAGCAGTTCTTC

v_call: TRBV5-1
clone_size: NA
j_call: TRBJ1-1
d_call: NA
cdr3_aa: CASSLGVNIEAFF
cdr3_nt: TGCGCCAGCAGCTTGGGAGTGAACATTGAAGCTTTCTTT

v_call: TRBV29-1
clone_size: few
j_call: TRBJ2-7
d_call: TRBD2
cdr3_aa: CSVSPGRGSSYEQYF
cdr3_nt: TGCAGCGTGTCACCCGGGCGGGGGAGCTCCTACGAGCAGTACTTC

v_call: TRBV20-1
clone_size: many
j_call: TRBJ1-1
d_call: NA
cdr3_aa: CSAYHSDSTEAFF
cdr3_nt: TGCAGTGCGTACCATTCGGACAGCACTGAAGCTTTCTTT

v_call: TRBV24-1
clone_size: few
j_call: TRBJ1-2
d_call: NA
cdr3_aa: CATSGLIRDGNYGYTF
cdr3_nt: TGTGCCACCAGCGGCCTAATCCGGGACGGAAACTATGGCTACACCTTC

v_call: TRBV20-1
clone_size: NA
j_call: TRBJ1-6
d_call: NA
cdr3_aa: CSARAEGTSSYNSPLHF
cdr3_nt: TGCAGTGCTAGAGCGGAGGGGACTAGCTCCTATAATTCACCCCTCCACTTT

v_call: TRBV6-1
clone_size: many
j_call: TRBJ2-4
d_call: NA
cdr3_aa: CASSYAGTSQNIQYF
cdr3_nt: TGTGCCAGCAGTTACGCGGGGACAAGCCAAAACATTCAGTACTTC

v_call: TRBV7-9
clone_size: NA
j_call: TRBJ2-7
d_call: TRBD2
cdr3_aa: CASSSRLAGGPYEQYF
cdr3_nt: TGTGCCAGCAGCTCCAGACTAGCGGGAGGGCCCTACGAGCAGTACTTC

v_call: TRBV19
clone_size: few
j_call: TRBJ2-2
d_call: TRBD2
cdr3_aa: CASSQGLAGDTGELFF
cdr3_nt: TGTGCCAGTAGCCAGGGACTAGCGGGGGACACCGGGGAGCTGTTTTTT

v_call: TRBV25-1
clone_size: NA
j_call: TRBJ1-2
d_call: NA
cdr3_aa: CASSEDGFGYTF
cdr3_nt: TGTGCCAGCAGTGAAGACGGCTTTGGCTACACCTTC

v_call: TRBV20-1
clone_size: many
j_call: TRBJ2-1
d_call: TRBD2
cdr3_aa: CSALLGLAGVNEQFF
cdr3_nt: TGCAGTGCCCTCTTGGGACTAGCGGGGGTGAATGAGCAGTTCTTC

v_call: TRBV5-4
clone_size: NA
j_call: TRBJ1-1
d_call: NA
cdr3_aa: CASSFGTPDTMNTEAIF
cdr3_nt: TGTGCCAGCAGCTTCGGGACACCTGATACCATGAACACTGAAGCTATCTTT

v_call: TRBV20-1
clone_size: NA
j_call: TRBJ1-2
d_call: NA
cdr3_aa: CSASVFGTLLKGGYTF
cdr3_nt: TGCAGTGCTAGCGTATTCGGGACACTCCTCAAGGGTGGCTACACCTTC

v_call: TRBV6-5
clone_size: NA
j_call: TRBJ1-2
d_call: NA
cdr3_aa: CASSYSIRASGYTF
cdr3_nt: TGTGCCAGCAGTTACTCGATTAGGGCGAGTGGCTACACCTTC

v_call: TRBV18
clone_size: NA
j_call: TRBJ2-7
d_call: TRBD1
cdr3_aa: CASSLGQGVVNEQYF
cdr3_nt: TGTGCCAGCTCACTTGGACAGGGGGTAGTAAACGAGCAGTACTTC

v_call: TRBV20-1
clone_size: NA
j_call: TRBJ1-5
d_call: TRBD1
cdr3_aa: CSARGQGTNWQPQHF
cdr3_nt: TGCAGTGCTAGAGGACAGGGGACTAATTGGCAGCCCCAGCATTTT

v_call: TRBV19
clone_size: NA
j_call: TRBJ1-1
d_call: TRBD1
cdr3_aa: CASSERGLRLVTEAFF
cdr3_nt: TGTGCCAGTAGCGAGAGGGGGCTAAGGTTGGTCACTGAAGCTTTCTTT

v_call: TRBV6-1
clone_size: NA
j_call: TRBJ1-1
d_call: NA
cdr3_aa: CASSPSTGPTGAFF
cdr3_nt: TGTGCCAGCAGTCCGAGCACAGGGCCCACTGGAGCTTTCTTT

v_call: TRBV2
clone_size: many
j_call: TRBJ1-5
d_call: NA
cdr3_aa: CASSSTGFSNQPQHF
cdr3_nt: TGTGCCAGCAGTTCTACAGGGTTTAGCAATCAGCCCCAGCATTTT

v_call: TRBV2
clone_size: many
j_call: TRBJ1-1
d_call: NA
cdr3_aa: CASSKVDGNTEAFF
cdr3_nt: TGTGCCAGCAGTAAGGTGGATGGGAACACTGAAGCTTTCTTT

v_call: TRBV7-2
clone_size: NA
j_call: TRBJ1-6
d_call: NA
cdr3_aa: CASSLRRGPGALHSPLHF
cdr3_nt: TGTGCCAGCAGCTTACGGCGGGGCCCGGGGGCTCTACATTCACCCCTCCACTTT

v_call: TRBV5-1
clone_size: many
j_call: TRBJ1-3
d_call: NA
cdr3_aa: CASSEAGNTIYF
cdr3_nt: TGCGCCAGCAGCGAGGCCGGAAACACCATATATTTT

v_call: TRBV24-1
clone_size: many
j_call: TRBJ1-2
d_call: NA
cdr3_aa: CATSANRQEGGSMRYTF
cdr3_nt: TGTGCCACCAGTGCCAACCGCCAGGAGGGGGGATCTATGAGGTACACCTTC

v_call: TRBV5-1
clone_size: NA
j_call: TRBJ2-1
d_call: TRBD1
cdr3_aa: CASSKSGQPAYNEQFF
cdr3_nt: TGCGCCAGCAGCAAGTCGGGACAGCCGGCCTACAATGAGCAGTTCTTC

v_call: TRBV12-3/TRBV12-4
clone_size: many
j_call: TRBJ1-2
d_call: NA
cdr3_aa: CASSPHMGGDYGYTF
cdr3_nt: TGTGCCAGCAGCCCCCACATGGGGGGAGACTATGGCTACACCTTC

v_call: TRBV5-1
clone_size: NA
j_call: TRBJ2-2
d_call: NA
cdr3_aa: CASSLDKKAGLSNTGELFF
cdr3_nt: TGCGCCAGCAGCTTGGACAAAAAAGCCGGTCTTTCGAACACCGGGGAGCTGTTTTTT

v_call: TRBV11-2
clone_size: many
j_call: TRBJ2-1
d_call: NA
cdr3_aa: CASSPISGYINEQFF
cdr3_nt: TGTGCCAGCAGCCCAATCAGCGGGTACATCAATGAGCAGTTCTTC

v_call: TRBV7-2
clone_size: NA
j_call: TRBJ2-1
d_call: TRBD2
cdr3_aa: CASSPRTSGGYLRNEQFF
cdr3_nt: TGTGCCAGCAGCCCCCGGACTAGCGGGGGGTATCTCCGCAATGAGCAGTTCTTC